The source of this T cell receptor beta chain is a study of molecular identifiers for immune sequencing clone quantification. Study results and limitations: Highly expanded clone sizes could end up underestimated if a barcode were shared by identical TCR molecules.

Naive CD8 T cells were sorted, and the gate applied was CD8+CD4-CCR7+CD45RA+. This clonotype was observed at least ten times. Its antigen is still unknown. The CDR3 extends over 17 amino acids. Germline lookup yields CDR1 SGHTA and CDR2 FQGNSA. V lost 0 bases, J lost 9 bases, and 10 bases stayed unmatched. Listed TCR primers and previously described methods were used for bulk TCR libraries. TCRdb processed the PCR reads anew with MiXCR; each CDR3 protein has one entry. The data contain some 40,000 distinct CDR3 sequences, approximately 24% of them seen just once; the ten biggest clones take up around 0.96%.

The sample consisted of naive CD8+ T cells from blood, with Jurkat cell RNA spiked in. Subset noted: FACS-sorted CD8+CD4-CCR7+CD45RA+ naive T cells. The sequence derives from a human donor in good health. Some libraries in this study had Jurkat cell RNA spiked in. This chain uses TRBV7-2 with TRBJ1-6; 8 bases align to TRBD1. The CDR3 loop is CASSLAGGTGTSSPLHF. CDR3 sequence (DNA): TGTGCCAGCAGCTTAGCGGGGGGGACAGGAACTAGTTCACCCCTCCACTTT.